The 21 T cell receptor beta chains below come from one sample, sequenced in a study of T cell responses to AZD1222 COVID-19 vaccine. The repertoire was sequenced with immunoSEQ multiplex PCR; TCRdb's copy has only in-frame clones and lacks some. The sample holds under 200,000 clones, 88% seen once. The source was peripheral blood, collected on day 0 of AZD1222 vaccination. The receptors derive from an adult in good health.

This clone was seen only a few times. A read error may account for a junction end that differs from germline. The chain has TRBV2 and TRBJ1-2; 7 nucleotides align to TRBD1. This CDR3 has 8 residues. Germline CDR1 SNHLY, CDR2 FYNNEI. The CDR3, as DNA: TGTGCCAGCAGTAACAGGGGCTTC. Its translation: CASSNRGF.

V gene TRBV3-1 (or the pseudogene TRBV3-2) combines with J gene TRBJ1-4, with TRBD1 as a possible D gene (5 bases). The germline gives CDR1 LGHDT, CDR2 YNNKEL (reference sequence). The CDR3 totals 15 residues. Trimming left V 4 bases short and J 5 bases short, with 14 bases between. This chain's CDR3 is CASSLRVGGNEKLFF. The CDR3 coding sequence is TGTGCCAGCAGCCTCCGAGTGGGGGGGAATGAAAAACTGTTTTTT.

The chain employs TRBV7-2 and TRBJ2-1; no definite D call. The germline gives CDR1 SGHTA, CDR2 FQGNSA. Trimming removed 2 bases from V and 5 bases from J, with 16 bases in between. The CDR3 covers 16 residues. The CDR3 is CASSLTLGRPNNEQFF. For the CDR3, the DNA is TGTGCCAGCAGCTTAACTCTAGGGCGCCCCAACAATGAGCAGTTCTTC.

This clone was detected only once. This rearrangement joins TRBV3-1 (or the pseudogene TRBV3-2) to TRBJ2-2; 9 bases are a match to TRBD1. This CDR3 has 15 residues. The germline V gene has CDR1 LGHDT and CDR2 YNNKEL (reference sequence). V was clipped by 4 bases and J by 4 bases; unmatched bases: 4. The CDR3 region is CASSPPTGGTGELFF. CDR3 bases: TGTGCCAGCAGCCCACCGACAGGGGGCACCGGGGAGCTGTTTTTT.

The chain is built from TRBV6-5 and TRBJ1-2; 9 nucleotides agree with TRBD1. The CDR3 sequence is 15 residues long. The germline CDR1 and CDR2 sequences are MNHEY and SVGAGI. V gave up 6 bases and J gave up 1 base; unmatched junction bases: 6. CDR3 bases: TGTGCCAGCAGCTGGACAGGGGCTCTTAACTATGGCTACACCTTC. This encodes CASSWTGALNYGYTF.

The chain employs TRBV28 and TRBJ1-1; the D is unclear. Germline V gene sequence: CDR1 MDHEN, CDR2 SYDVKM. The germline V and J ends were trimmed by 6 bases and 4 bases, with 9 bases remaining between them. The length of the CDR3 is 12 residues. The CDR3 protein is CASRTMITEAFF. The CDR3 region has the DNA TGTGCCAGCAGGACCATGATCACTGAAGCTTTCTTT.

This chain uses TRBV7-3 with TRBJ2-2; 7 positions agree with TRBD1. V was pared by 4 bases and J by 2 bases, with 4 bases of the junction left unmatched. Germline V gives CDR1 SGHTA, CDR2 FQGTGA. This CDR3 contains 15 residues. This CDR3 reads CASSSGTVNTGELFF. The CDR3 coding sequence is TGTGCCAGCAGCTCCGGGACAGTTAACACCGGGGAGCTGTTTTTT.

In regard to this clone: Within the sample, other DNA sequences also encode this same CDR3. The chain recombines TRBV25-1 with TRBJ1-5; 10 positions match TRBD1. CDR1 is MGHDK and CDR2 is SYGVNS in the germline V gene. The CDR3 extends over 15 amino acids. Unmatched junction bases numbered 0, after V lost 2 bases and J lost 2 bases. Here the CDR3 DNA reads TGTGCCAGCAGTGAAGGGACAGGGGGCAATCAGCCCCAGCATTTT. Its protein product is CASSEGTGGNQPQHF.

Here the CDR3 DNA reads TGTGCCAGTAGAGGGAGAAACACCGGGGAGCTGTTTTTT. It encodes CASRGRNTGELFF. V and J are TRBV19 and TRBJ2-2; D perhaps matches TRBD2 (5 bases). CDR1 is LNHDA and CDR2 is SQIVND in the germline V gene (reference sequence). V dropped 6 bases and J dropped 2 bases, with 7 bases sitting between them. The CDR3 runs 13 residues.

Here the CDR3 reads CASSLGTSGGAETQYF. CDR3 in DNA: TGCGCCAGCAGCCTGGGGACTAGCGGGGGGGCAGAGACCCAGTACTTC. The rearrangement joins TRBV4-3 to TRBJ2-5; 16 bases are a match to TRBD2. Germline CDR1 is LGHNA and CDR2 is YSLEER. This CDR3 contains 16 residues. V lost 4 bases to trimming and J lost 4 bases; unmatched junction nucleotides: 3.

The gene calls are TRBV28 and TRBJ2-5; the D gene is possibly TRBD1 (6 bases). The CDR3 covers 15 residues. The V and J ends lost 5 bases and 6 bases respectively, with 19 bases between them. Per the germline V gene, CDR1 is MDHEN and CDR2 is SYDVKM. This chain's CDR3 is CASSRSRAQGKTQYF. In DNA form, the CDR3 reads TGTGCCAGCAGTCGATCTCGAGCGCAGGGGAAGACCCAGTACTTC.

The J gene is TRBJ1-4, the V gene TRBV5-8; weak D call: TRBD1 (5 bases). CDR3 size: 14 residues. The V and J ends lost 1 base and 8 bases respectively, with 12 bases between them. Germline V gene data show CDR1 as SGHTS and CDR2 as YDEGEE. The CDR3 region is CASSLNRGREKLFF. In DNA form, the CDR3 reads TGTGCCAGCAGCTTGAATAGGGGTCGGGAAAAACTGTTTTTT.

CDR3 loop: CASSYYGAGLNEQFF. CDR3 in DNA: TGTGCCAGCAGTTATTATGGCGCGGGTCTTAATGAGCAGTTCTTC. This sequence joins TRBV6-2 or TRBV6-3 and TRBJ2-1; D might be TRBD2 (5 bases). Germline CDR1 and CDR2: MNHEY and SVGEGT. CDR3 length: 15 amino acids. V gave up 3 bases and J gave up 7 bases, with 16 bases separating them.

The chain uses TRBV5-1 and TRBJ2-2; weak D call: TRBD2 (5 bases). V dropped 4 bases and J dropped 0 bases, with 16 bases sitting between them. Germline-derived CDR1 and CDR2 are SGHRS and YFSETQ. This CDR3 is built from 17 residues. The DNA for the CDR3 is TGCGCCAGCAGCCCGGGGAGAAATTCCGCGAACACCGGGGAGCTGTTTTTT. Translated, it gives CASSPGRNSANTGELFF.

CDR3 coding DNA: TGTGCCAGCAGCTTAGGGCAGGCCTGGGAGGAGACCCAGTACTTC. Protein product: CASSLGQAWEETQYF. V usage is TRBV7-9 and J usage is TRBJ2-5, with TRBD2 as a possible D gene (5 bases). CDR3 length: 15 amino acids. The V gene lost 1 base and the J gene lost 5 bases, with 14 bases spanning the gap. CDR1 and CDR2 (germline): SEHNR, FQNEAQ (reference sequence).

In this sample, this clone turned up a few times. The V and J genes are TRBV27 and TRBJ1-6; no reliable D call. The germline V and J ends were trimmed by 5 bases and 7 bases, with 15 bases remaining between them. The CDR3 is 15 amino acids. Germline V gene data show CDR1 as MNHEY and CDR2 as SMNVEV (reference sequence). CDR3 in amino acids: CASSPTRPANSPLHF. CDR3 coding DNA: TGTGCCAGCAGTCCTACCCGTCCCGCCAATTCACCCCTCCACTTT.

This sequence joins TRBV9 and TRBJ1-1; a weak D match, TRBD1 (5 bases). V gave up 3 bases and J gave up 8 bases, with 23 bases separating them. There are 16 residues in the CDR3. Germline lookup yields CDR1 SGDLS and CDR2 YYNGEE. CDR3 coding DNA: TGTGCCAGCAGCGCCCGTAGCGGGACTGGGGTGGCGGAAGCTTTCTTT. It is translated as CASSARSGTGVAEAFF.

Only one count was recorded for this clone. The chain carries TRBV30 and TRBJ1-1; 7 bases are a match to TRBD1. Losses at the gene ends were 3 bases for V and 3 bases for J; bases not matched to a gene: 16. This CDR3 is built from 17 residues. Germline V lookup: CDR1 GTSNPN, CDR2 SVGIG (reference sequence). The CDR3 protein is CAWSWDSIVVRDTEAFF. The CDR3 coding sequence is TGTGCCTGGAGCTGGGACAGTATTGTCGTGAGGGACACTGAAGCTTTCTTT.

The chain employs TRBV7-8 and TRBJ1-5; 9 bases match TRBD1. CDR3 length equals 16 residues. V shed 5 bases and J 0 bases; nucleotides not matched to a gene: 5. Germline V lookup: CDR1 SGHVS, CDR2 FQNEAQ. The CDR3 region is CASSTHRGLSNQPQHF. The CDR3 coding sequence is TGTGCCAGCAGCACGCACAGGGGGCTTAGCAATCAGCCCCAGCATTTT.

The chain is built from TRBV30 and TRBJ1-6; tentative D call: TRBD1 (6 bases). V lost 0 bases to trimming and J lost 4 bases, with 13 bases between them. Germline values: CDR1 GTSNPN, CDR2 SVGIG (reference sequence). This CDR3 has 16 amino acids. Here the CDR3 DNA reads TGTGCCTGGAGTGTCGTACCGGGACATTATAATTCACCCCTCCACTTT. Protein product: CAWSVVPGHYNSPLHF. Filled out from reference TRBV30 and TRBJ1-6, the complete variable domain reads SQTIHQWPATLVQPVGSPLSLECTVEGTSNPNLYWYRQAAGRGLQLLFYSVGIGQISSEVPQNLSASRPQDRQFILSSKKLLLSDSGFYLCAWSVVPGHYNSPLHFGNGTRLTVT.

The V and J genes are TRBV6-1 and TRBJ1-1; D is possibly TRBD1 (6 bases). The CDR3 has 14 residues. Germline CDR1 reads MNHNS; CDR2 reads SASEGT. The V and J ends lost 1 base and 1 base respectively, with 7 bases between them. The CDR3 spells CASSEGQENTEAFF. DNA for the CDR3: TGTGCCAGCAGTGAAGGACAGGAGAACACTGAAGCTTTCTTT.